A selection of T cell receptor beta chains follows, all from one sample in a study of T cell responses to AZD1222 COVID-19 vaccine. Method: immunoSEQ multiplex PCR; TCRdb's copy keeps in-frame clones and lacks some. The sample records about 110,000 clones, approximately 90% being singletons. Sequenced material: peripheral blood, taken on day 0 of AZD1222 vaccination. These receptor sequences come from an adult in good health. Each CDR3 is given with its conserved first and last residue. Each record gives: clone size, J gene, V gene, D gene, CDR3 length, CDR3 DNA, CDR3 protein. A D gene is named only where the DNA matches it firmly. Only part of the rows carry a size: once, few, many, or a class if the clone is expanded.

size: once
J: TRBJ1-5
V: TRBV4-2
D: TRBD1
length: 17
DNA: TGTGCCAGCAGCCAAGCCGGGACAGGAGAGGACAATCAGCCCCAGCATTTT
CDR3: CASSQAGTGEDNQPQHF

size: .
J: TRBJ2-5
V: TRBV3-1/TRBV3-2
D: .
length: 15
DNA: TGTGCCAGCAGCCAAGACGGGCTCTCCCGGGAGACCCAGTACTTC
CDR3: CASSQDGLSRETQYF

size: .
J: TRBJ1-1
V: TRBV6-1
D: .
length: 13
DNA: TGTGCCAGCAGTGATTTTCCAAGTGCTGAAGCTTTCTTT
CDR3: CASSDFPSAEAFF

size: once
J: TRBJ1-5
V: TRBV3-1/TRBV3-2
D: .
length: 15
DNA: TGTGCCAGCAGCCCGACAGGTGCCGGAATCACGGCCCAGCATTTT
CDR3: CASSPTGAGITAQHF

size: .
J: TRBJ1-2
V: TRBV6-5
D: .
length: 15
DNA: TGTGCCAGCAGTTACCGCGGGAAGGGGAGCTATGGCTACACCTTC
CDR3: CASSYRGKGSYGYTF

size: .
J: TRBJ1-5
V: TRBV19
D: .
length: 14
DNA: TGTGCCAGTAGTAAAGATAGTCGCAATCAGCCCCAGCATTTT
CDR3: CASSKDSRNQPQHF

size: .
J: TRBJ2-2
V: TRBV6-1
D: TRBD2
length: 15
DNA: TGTGCCAGCAGTGAAGGGGGACTAGTGTTCGGGGAGCTGTTTTTT
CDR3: CASSEGGLVFGELFF

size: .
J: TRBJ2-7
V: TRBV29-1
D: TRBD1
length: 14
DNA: TGCAGCGTCACGAGGACAGGGAGCTCCTACGAGCAGTACTTC
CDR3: CSVTRTGSSYEQYF

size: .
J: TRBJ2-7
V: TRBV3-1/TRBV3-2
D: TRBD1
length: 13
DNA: TGTGCCAGCAGCCGACAGGGAGTGGGCGAGCAGTACTTC
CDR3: CASSRQGVGEQYF

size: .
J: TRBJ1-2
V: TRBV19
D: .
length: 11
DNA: TGTGCCAGCGGACGGCACTATGGCTACACCTTC
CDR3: CASGRHYGYTF

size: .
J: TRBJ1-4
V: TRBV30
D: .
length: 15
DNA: TGTGCCTGGAGTGTAGGGGGGGGCGGTTTTGAAAAACTGTTTTTT
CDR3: CAWSVGGGGFEKLFF

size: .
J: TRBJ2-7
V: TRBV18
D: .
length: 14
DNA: TGTGCCAGCTCCCCCAGGTCACAGATTTACGAGCAGTACTTC
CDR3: CASSPRSQIYEQYF

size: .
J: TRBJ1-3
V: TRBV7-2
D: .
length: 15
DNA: TGTGCCAGCAGCCTAGGGACATTCTCTGGAAACACCATATATTTT
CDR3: CASSLGTFSGNTIYF

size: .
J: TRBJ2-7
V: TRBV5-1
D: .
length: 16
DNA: TGCGCCAGCAGCTTGGGTCGGAGGCAGGGGCCCTACGAGCAGTACTTC
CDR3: CASSLGRRQGPYEQYF

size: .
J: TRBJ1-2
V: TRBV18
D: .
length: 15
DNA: TGTGCCAGCTCACCACGTGATACAGAAGGGTATGGCTACACCTTC
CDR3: CASSPRDTEGYGYTF

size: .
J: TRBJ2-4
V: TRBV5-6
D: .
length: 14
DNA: TGTGCCAGCAGCCCCGGGGCAGGATGGGACATTCAGTACTTC
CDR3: CASSPGAGWDIQYF

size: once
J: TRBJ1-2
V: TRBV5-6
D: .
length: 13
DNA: TGTGCCAGCAGCCCCGCAAAAAACTATGGCTACACCTTC
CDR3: CASSPAKNYGYTF

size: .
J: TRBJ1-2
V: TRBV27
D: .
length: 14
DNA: TGTGCCAGCAGTTCCTCCGGGACCTTCCGTGGCTACACCTTC
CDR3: CASSSSGTFRGYTF

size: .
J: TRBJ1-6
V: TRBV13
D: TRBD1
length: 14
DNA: TGTGCCAGCAGCGGGACAGCATATAATTCACCCCTCCACTTT
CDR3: CASSGTAYNSPLHF

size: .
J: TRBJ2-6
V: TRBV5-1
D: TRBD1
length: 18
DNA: TGCGCCAGCAGCTCAACCGGGACAGGGGTATCTGGGGCCAACGTCCTGACTTTC
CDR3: CASSSTGTGVSGANVLTF

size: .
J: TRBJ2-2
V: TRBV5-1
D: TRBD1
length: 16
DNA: TGCGCCAGCAGCTCACAGGGGACGACGAACACCGGGGAGCTGTTTTTT
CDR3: CASSSQGTTNTGELFF

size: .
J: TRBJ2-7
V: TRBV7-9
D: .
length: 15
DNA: TGTGCCAGCAGCTCCCGGGTCGGCGCGACCTACGAGCAGTACTTC
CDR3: CASSSRVGATYEQYF

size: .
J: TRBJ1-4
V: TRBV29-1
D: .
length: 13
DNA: TGCAGCGTCGAGGGCGGCCCCAATGAAAAACTGTTTTTT
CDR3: CSVEGGPNEKLFF

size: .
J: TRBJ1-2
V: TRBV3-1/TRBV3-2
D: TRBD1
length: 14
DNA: TGTGCCAGCAGCCCGTTACAGGGGCAGTATGGCTACACCTTC
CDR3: CASSPLQGQYGYTF

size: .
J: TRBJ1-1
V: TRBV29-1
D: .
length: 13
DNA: TGCAGCGTGCAGCAGGAGGCGAACTCTGAAGCTTTCTTT
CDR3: CSVQQEANSEAFF

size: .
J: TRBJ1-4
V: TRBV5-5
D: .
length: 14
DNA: TGTGCCAGCAGCCAACGGGTGGGCGGAGACGTACTGTTTTTT
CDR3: CASSQRVGGDVLFF

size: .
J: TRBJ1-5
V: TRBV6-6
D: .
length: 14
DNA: TGTGCCAGCAGTTACTCGAAGGGAAATCAGCCCCAGCATTTT
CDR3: CASSYSKGNQPQHF

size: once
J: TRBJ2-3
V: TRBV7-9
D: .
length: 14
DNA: TGTGCCAGCAGCCCCTTGCTCCTTGGAGATACGCAGTATTTT
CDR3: CASSPLLLGDTQYF

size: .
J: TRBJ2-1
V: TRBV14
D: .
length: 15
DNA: TGTGCCAGCAGCCGACGGGACACTACCTACAATGAGCAGTTCTTC
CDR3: CASSRRDTTYNEQFF

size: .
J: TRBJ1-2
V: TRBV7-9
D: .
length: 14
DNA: TGTGCCAGCAGCTTAGGATTGGGCAGCTATGGCTACACCTTC
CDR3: CASSLGLGSYGYTF

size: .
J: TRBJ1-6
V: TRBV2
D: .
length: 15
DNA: TGTGCCAGCAGTGGGGAAGTCGTCAGGAATTCACCCCTCCACTTT
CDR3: CASSGEVVRNSPLHF

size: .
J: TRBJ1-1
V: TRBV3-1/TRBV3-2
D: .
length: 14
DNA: TGTGCCAGCAGCCAATGGCAGACGAACACTGAAGCTTTCTTT
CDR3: CASSQWQTNTEAFF